This TCR beta chain is from a study of chemoradiotherapy in HPV16-positive cancers. Study observations and caveats: For HPV16-positive patients, expanding HPV-responsive T cells associated with longer recurrence-free survival.

Germline values: CDR1 SGHDT, CDR2 YYEEEE. This CDR3 region has 13 residues. The V end was cut by 2 bases, the J end by 2 bases, with 8 bases between. Using immunoSEQ multiplex PCR, the repertoire was profiled, and TCRdb retains in-frame clones only, with some absent. Among 9,500 to 15,000 clones listed, about 90% were seen once. Turning to this clone: Its antigen remains unknown.

The receptor's source is a human donor with HPV-associated anogenital cancer. The specimen was taken from a patient who underwent chemoradiotherapy. The chain uses TRBV5-6 and TRBJ2-7, with no clear D. The CDR3 nucleotides read TGTGCCAGCAGCTTAGGCGGACCCTACGAGCAGTACTTC. The encoded protein is CASSLGGPYEQYF.